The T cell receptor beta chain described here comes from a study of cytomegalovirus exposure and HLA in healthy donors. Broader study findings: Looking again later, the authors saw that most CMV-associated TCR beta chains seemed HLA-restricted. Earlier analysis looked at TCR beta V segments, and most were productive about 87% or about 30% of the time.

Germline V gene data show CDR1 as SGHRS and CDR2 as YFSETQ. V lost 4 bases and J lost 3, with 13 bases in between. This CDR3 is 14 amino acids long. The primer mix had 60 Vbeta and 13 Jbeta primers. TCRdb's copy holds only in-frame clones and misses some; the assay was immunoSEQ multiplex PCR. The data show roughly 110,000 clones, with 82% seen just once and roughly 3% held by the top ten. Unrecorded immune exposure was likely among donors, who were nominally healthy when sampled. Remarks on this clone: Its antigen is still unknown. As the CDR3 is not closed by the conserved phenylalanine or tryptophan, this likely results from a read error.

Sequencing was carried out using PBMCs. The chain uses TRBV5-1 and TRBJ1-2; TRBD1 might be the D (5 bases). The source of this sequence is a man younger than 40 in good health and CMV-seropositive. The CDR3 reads CASSGGDEYYGYTL. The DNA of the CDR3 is TGCGCCAGCAGCGGGGGGGACGAATACTATGGCTACACCCTC.